Presented here are 2 T cell receptor beta chains from one specimen sequenced in a study of shared clonotypes between healthy human individuals. Profiled with immunoSEQ multiplex PCR; TCRdb holds only in-frame clones, not every one. Counted here are 2 million to 3 million clones, around 90% occurring once; the ten biggest clones make up 0.14%. The specimen was naive CD4+ T cells sorted from blood. Documented subset: CD45RA+ positively selected. The source of these receptors is a man aged 18 to 29 in good health.

As to this clone: At one boundary the junction diverges from the germline segment, which might be a read error. The chain recombines TRBV7-7 with TRBJ2-2; D may match TRBD1 or TRBD2 (5 bases each). The CDR3 runs 16 residues. CDR1 SSHAT and CDR2 FNYEAQ come from the germline V gene (reference sequence). CDR3 region: CASSSPEGRNTGELFF. The DNA of the CDR3 is TGTGCTAGCAGCTCACCCGAGGGACGGAACACCGGGGAGCTGTTTTTT. The full variable domain, in which reference TRBV7-7 and TRBJ2-2 provide the parts outside the CDR3, is GAGVSQSPRYKVTKRGQDVTLRCDPISSHATLYWYQQALGQGPEFLTYFNYEAQPDKSGLPSDRFSAERPEGSISTLTIQRTEQRDSAMYRCASSSPEGRNTGELFFGEGSRLTVL.

The V call is TRBV7-2, the J call TRBJ2-6; D not certain. Trimming left V 9 bases short and J 0 bases short, with 9 bases between. The CDR3 extends over 14 amino acids. Germline V gene data show CDR1 as SGHTA and CDR2 as FQGNSA. Written as DNA, the CDR3 is TGTGCCAGTAGATGGAGCTCTGGGGCCAACGTCCTGACTTTC. Protein sequence: CASRWSSGANVLTF.